What follows describes a single T cell receptor (beta chain). Its antigen is not identified. The CDR3 extends over 14 amino acids. The data stem from a study of immune cell composition in non-small cell lung cancer. Study context: Lung adenocarcinoma or squamous carcinoma made up most tumours. Whole-study results and caveats: Squamous carcinomas (around 80%) more often had tumour-associated clones >0.5% than adenocarcinomas (roughly 33%). Tumour-reactive clones were not shown to match dominant in vivo tumour clones.

Generated by immunoSEQ multiplex PCR, the TCRdb table keeps only in-frame clones and is missing some. The sample has more than 3,000 clones, roughly 82% seen once. Material for sequencing was lung tumor tissue. This chain uses TRBV12-1 with TRBJ1-1; the DNA was not used to check the table's D call, TRBD1. TRBV12-1 is reported as a pseudogene. The clonotype comes from a human donor with non-small cell lung cancer. CDR3 in DNA: TGTGCCAGCAGCCAACGAGGACAGGACACTGAAGCTTTCTTT. This gives the protein CASSQRGQDTEAFF.